Presented here are 8 T cell receptor beta chains from one specimen sequenced in a study of monozygotic twins with inflammatory bowel disease. TCRdb re-called the 5' RACE reads and gives one entry per CDR3 protein, without DNA. Its listing shows some 200,000 distinct CDR3 sequences. Material: blood. The receptors were gathered from a human donor with ulcerative colitis or Crohn's disease, or a healthy co-twin of an affected twin (not recorded which).

The chain recombines TRBV7-9 with TRBJ2-7; TCRdb indicates TRBD1, and absent DNA this call remains unverified. The CDR3 is 16 amino acids. The germline V gene encodes CDR1 SEHNR and CDR2 FQNEAQ (reference sequence). CDR3 sequence: CASSTGVGRVSYEQYF.

This chain uses TRBV4-1 with TRBJ1-6. Germline V CDR1 and CDR2: MGHRA, YSYEKL. The CDR3 spans 16 residues. CDR3 sequence reads: CASSQVQSTYNSPLHF.

The genes are TRBV6-2 or TRBV6-3 and TRBJ2-7; the D gene TCRdb calls, TRBD2, cannot be checked with no DNA. Germline CDR1 MNHEY, CDR2 SVGEGT. This CDR3 is built from 14 residues. This CDR3 is CASSLLAGAYEQYF.

The chain's CDR3 is CASSRRLAGGGELFF. This chain links TRBV3-1 with TRBJ2-2; TCRdb lists TRBD2, though no DNA is available to test this call. Germline CDR1 reads LGHDT; CDR2 reads YNNKEL (reference sequence). The CDR3 spans 15 residues.

This chain joins TRBV2 and TRBJ2-7. The CDR3 runs to 12 residues. Germline V gives CDR1 SNHLY, CDR2 FYNNEI. This CDR3 is CASSEGSYEQYF. Together with reference TRBV2 and TRBJ2-7, the CDR3 gives the full variable domain: EPEVTQTPSHQVTQMGQEVILRCVPISNHLYFYWYRQILGQKVEFLVSFYNNEISEKSEIFDDQFSVERPDGSNFTLKIRSTKLEDSAMYFCASSEGSYEQYFGPGTRLTVT.

This sequence joins TRBV20-1 and TRBJ2-5; checking the TCRdb D call of TRBD1 is not possible without DNA. The CDR3 length is 13 residues. Per germline, CDR1 DFQATT and CDR2 SNEGSKA (reference sequence). CDR3 sequence: CSASYPGVETQYF.

V usage is TRBV5-1 and J usage is TRBJ1-6; absent DNA, TCRdb's TRBD1 call cannot be checked. The germline V gene encodes CDR1 SGHRS and CDR2 YFSETQ. The CDR3 loop spans 19 amino acids. CDR3 sequence reads: CASSLTPQGAVSYNSPLHF.

This rearrangement joins TRBV18 to TRBJ2-2; TCRdb returns TRBD2, unconfirmable since there is no DNA. CDR3 length: 17 residues. Per the germline V gene, CDR1 is KGHSH and CDR2 is LQKENI. CDR3 protein: CASSPGRGPTNTGELFF. Supplemented by reference TRBV18 and TRBJ2-2, the full variable domain reads NAGVMQNPRHLVRRRGQEARLRCSPMKGHSHVYWYRQLPEEGLKFMVYLQKENIIDESGMPKERFSAEFPKEGPSILRIQQVVRGDSAAYFCASSPGRGPTNTGELFFGEGSRLTVL.